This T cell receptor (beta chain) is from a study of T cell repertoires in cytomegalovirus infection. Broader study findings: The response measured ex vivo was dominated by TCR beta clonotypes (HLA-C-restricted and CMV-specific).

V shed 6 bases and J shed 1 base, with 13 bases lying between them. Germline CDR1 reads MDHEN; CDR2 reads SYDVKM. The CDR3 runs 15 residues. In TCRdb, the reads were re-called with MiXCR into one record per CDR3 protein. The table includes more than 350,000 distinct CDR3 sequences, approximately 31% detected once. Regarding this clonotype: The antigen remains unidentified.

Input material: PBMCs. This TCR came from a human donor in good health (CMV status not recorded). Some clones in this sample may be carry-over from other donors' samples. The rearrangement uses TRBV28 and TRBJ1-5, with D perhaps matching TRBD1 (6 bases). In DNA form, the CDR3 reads TGTGCCAGCAGACCTACGGGACAAAGCAATCAGCCCCAGCATTTT. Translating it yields CASRPTGQSNQPQHF.